Sequencing of this TCR beta chain was carried out in a study of T cells in Graves' hyperthyroidism and ophthalmopathy. CDR1 and CDR2 (germline): LGHDT, YNNKEL (reference sequence). CDR3 length equals 15 residues. V dropped 0 bases and J dropped 5 bases, with 13 bases sitting between them. RNA transcripts served as the template for amplifying TCR beta CDR3 regions. HTBI primers were the set used in a first-round RT-PCR of the TCR CDR3. TCRdb used MiXCR to reprocess the multiplex PCR reads, holding one entry per CDR3 protein. The sample has a few hundred thousand distinct CDR3 sequences, 19% seen once; the top ten hold around 3.6%. This clonotype was recorded many times.

The source material was blood. The origin of this receptor is a woman aged 18 to 35 with Graves' hyperthyroidism. The chain recombines TRBV3-1 with TRBJ2-5; D may be TRBD1 (5 bases). The CDR3 DNA reads as TGTGCCAGCAGCCAAGAGAAGGGGCCCCAGGAGACCCAGTACTTC. This codes for CASSQEKGPQETQYF.